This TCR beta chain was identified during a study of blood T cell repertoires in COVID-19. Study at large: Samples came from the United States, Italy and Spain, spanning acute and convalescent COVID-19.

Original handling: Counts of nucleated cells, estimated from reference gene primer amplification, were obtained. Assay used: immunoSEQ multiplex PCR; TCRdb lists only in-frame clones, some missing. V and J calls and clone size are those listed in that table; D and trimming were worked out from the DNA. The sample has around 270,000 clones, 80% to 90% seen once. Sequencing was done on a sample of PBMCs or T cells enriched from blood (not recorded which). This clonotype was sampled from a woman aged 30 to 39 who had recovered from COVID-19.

DNA of the CDR3: TGTGCCAGCAGTTACTCCAGGGGGTACGAGCAGTACTTC. It encodes CASSYSRGYEQYF. The V and J genes are TRBV6-5 and TRBJ2-7; 7 bases match TRBD1. The V and J ends lost 0 bases and 4 bases, in that order; junction bases with no gene match: 0. The CDR3 has 13 amino acids. Germline V gene data show CDR1 as MNHEY and CDR2 as SVGAGI.